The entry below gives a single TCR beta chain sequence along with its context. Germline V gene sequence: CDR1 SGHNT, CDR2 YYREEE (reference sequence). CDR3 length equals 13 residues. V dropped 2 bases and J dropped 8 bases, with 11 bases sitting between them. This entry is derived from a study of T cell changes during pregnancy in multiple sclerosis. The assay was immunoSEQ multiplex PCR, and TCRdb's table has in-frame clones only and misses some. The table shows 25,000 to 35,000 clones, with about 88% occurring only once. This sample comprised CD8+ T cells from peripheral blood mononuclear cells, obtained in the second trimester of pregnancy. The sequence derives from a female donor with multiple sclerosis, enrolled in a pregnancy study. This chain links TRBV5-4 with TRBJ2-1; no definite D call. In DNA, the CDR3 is TGTGCCAGCAGCTTCGGTCGAGGCGATGAGCAGTTCTTC. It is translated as CASSFGRGDEQFF.